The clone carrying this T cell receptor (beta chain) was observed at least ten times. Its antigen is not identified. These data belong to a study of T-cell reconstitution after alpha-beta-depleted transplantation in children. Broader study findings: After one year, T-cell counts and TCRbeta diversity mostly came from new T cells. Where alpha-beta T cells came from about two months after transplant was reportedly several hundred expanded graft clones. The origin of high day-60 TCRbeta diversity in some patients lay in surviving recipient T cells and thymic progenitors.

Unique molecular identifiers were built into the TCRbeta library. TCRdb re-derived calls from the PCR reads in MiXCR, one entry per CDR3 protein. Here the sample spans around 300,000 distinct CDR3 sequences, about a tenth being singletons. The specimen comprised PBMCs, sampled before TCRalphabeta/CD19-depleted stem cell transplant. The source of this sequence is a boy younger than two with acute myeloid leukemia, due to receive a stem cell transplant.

CDR3 amino acids: CASSHDSNEQFF. The CDR3 bases are TGTGCCAGCAGTCATGACTCGAATGAGCAGTTCTTC. This sequence joins TRBV7-9 and TRBJ2-1; D not certain. This CDR3 region has 12 residues. Trimming pared 6 bases from V and 7 bases from J, leaving 10 bases between. Per germline, CDR1 SEHNR and CDR2 FQNEAQ (reference sequence).